These T cell receptor beta chains were read from a single sample in a study of sequential checkpoint blockade in melanoma. This table comes from immunoSEQ multiplex PCR, and its TCRdb copy is limited to in-frame clones, with some not included. The repertoire includes just over 15,000 clones, around 77% of them detected once, and about 29% sits in the top ten. The sample was CD8+ T cells sorted from blood (inferred from file names), taken from a patient given nivolumab and ipilimumab in sequence. The receptors were gathered from a human donor with melanoma. The CDR3 runs from the conserved cysteine through the conserved F or W. D genes are given only for firm matches. Size is stated for part of the rows, as once, few or many counts, or as a class when the clone is expanded.

d_gene	v_gene	j_gene	abundance	CDR3nt	CDR3aa
.	TRBV13	TRBJ2-7	.	TGTGCCAGCAGCTTAGGACCTACAGCTACCTACGAGCAGTACTTC	CASSLGPTATYEQYF
.	TRBV27	TRBJ1-5	few	TGTGCCAGCAGGCGGGACGGATATAGCAATCAGCCCCAGCATTTT	CASRRDGYSNQPQHF
TRBD1	TRBV10-3	TRBJ1-2	.	TGTGCCATTGAACAGGGGGCGAACTATGGCTACACCTTC	CAIEQGANYGYTF
.	TRBV7-9	TRBJ2-5	.	TGTGCCAGCTCTGAAGAGACCCAGTACTTC	CASSEETQYF
TRBD1	TRBV7-8	TRBJ2-1	.	TGTGCCAGCAGCTTAACAGGGGGTAGGAATGAGCAGTTCTTC	CASSLTGGRNEQFF
TRBD2	TRBV6-5	TRBJ2-7	.	TGTGCCAGCAGCGGACTAGGTCTGACCTACGAGCAGTACTTC	CASSGLGLTYEQYF
.	TRBV30	TRBJ2-4	few	TGTGCCTGGAGTGTCGGCCAGTCCGAGGTCAACATTCAGTACTTC	CAWSVGQSEVNIQYF
TRBD2	TRBV4-1	TRBJ2-5	.	TGCGCCAGCAGCCAGGCTAGCGGGGGAGAACAAGAGACCCAGTACTTC	CASSQASGGEQETQYF
.	TRBV6-6	TRBJ1-2	few	TGTGCCAGCAGTTACTCGATTTGGGCGAACTATGGCTACACCTTC	CASSYSIWANYGYTF
.	TRBV30	TRBJ2-1	once	TGTGCCTGGAAATCGACAGGTGGCCCCTACAATGAGCAGTTCTTC	CAWKSTGGPYNEQFF
.	TRBV11-3	TRBJ1-4	.	TGTGCCAGCAGCTTACCTTCGGGGGGGTCCAATGAAAAACTGTTTTTT	CASSLPSGGSNEKLFF
.	TRBV5-4	TRBJ2-5	.	TGTGCCAGCAGCTTGATGGGGGGGGCGGCCGAGACCCAGTACTTC	CASSLMGGAAETQYF
TRBD2	TRBV4-2	TRBJ2-5	.	TGTGCCAGCAGCCAAGATTCGGTAGCGGGGGGGCCGTTTGAGACCCAGTACTTC	CASSQDSVAGGPFETQYF
TRBD2	TRBV15	TRBJ2-7	.	TGTGCCACCAGCAAAGGACTAGCGGCTCTATACGAGCAGTACTTC	CATSKGLAALYEQYF
TRBD1	TRBV27	TRBJ2-6	.	TGTGCCAGCAGTTCCTCGGAGAGGGACAGGGGGATGGCTGGGGCCAACGTCCTGACTTTC	CASSSSERDRGMAGANVLTF
.	TRBV6-4	TRBJ2-1	.	TGTGCCAGCAGTGACTCGACGCTAGACGTCAATGAGCAGTTCTTC	CASSDSTLDVNEQFF
TRBD2	TRBV6-5	TRBJ2-5	once	TGTGCCAGCGCGGGGGAAGAGACCCAGTACTTC	CASAGEETQYF
.	TRBV27	TRBJ2-3	.	TGTGCCAGCAGTTCTCCCGGGACAAACTATGGGTGGGAGTATTTT	CASSSPGTNYGWEYF
TRBD1	TRBV10-3	TRBJ2-4	.	TGTGCCACCAAGACAGGGGATTTCGGTTCGGACATTCAGTACTTC	CATKTGDFGSDIQYF
.	TRBV2	TRBJ2-7	large	TGTGCCAGCACGGAGCCTGACTCCTACGAGCAGTACTTC	CASTEPDSYEQYF
.	TRBV9	TRBJ2-3	.	TGTGCCAGCAGCTTTAGAGAGAGCACTGCCACAGATACGCAGTATTTT	CASSFRESTATDTQYF
.	TRBV5-4	TRBJ2-7	.	TGTGCCAGCAGCCCTGGGGCAGGGGCCTACGAGCAGTACTTC	CASSPGAGAYEQYF
.	TRBV5-4	TRBJ2-7	.	TGTGCCAGCACAATCGGGAAGGTCTCCGAGCAGTACTTC	CASTIGKVSEQYF
.	TRBV5-4	TRBJ1-2	large	TGTGCCAGCAGCTTTGTCGGTGGCTACACCTTC	CASSFVGGYTF
TRBD1	TRBV5-6	TRBJ1-2	.	TGTGCCAGCAGCTTGGTTGGGACAGGCTTCGAAGGCTACACCTTC	CASSLVGTGFEGYTF
TRBD1	TRBV30	TRBJ2-1	once	TGTGCCTGGAGTGAAGAGACAGGGAACAATGAGCAGTTCTTC	CAWSEETGNNEQFF
.	TRBV28	TRBJ1-1	few	TGTGCCAGCAGTTCTCGGACTTTTAACACTGAAGCTTTCTTT	CASSSRTFNTEAFF
.	TRBV6-5	TRBJ1-1	.	TGTGCCAGCAGTTATACAGGGTACGGGGCTTCTGAAGCTTTCTTT	CASSYTGYGASEAFF
.	TRBV2	TRBJ2-7	.	TGTGCCAGCAGTGACGTTCCTCGGACAACCTACTACGAGCAGTACTTC	CASSDVPRTTYYEQYF
.	TRBV6-6	TRBJ2-7	few	TGTGCCAGCACCCCCAGCCTAGCATACGAGCAGTACTTC	CASTPSLAYEQYF